A single T cell receptor beta chain is shown here with its context. This sample is part of a study of blood T cell repertoires in COVID-19. Study-level background: COVID-19 samples collected from the United States, Italy and Spain covered acute and convalescent phases. In each case, the material was cDNA or gDNA derived from T cells, B-cell-depleted T cells, or PBMCs.

Seattle's enrolled individuals joined amid active infection and were then monitored longitudinally. Authors' methods: Counts of nucleated cells, estimated from reference gene primer amplification, were obtained. Some clones are missing from TCRdb's copy, which holds only in-frame ones; the method was immunoSEQ multiplex PCR. V and J calls and clone size are as listed in that table; D and trimming were resolved from the DNA. This sample carries some 300,000 clones, approximately 90% of them seen once, and the ten largest clones take just under 6.5%. CDR3 size: 15 residues. Trimming took 3 bases from V and 5 from J; bases not matched to a gene: 3. Germline V gene data show CDR1 as MGHRA and CDR2 as YSYEKL.

The receptor comes from a woman aged 50 to 65 with COVID-19, enrolled during active disease. J is TRBJ2-7 and V is TRBV4-1; 14 positions agree with TRBD2. Sequenced input: peripheral blood. CDR3 sequence reads: CASSQGGLAGDEQYF. The CDR3 DNA follows: TGCGCCAGCAGCCAGGGGGGACTAGCGGGAGACGAGCAGTACTTC.